These T cell receptor beta chains were read from a single sample in a study of OX40 agonist ivuxolimab in advanced cancers. Clones were sequenced by immunoSEQ multiplex PCR, and TCRdb holds only the in-frame ones, with some missing. This sample has 71,000 or so clones, with 80% to 95% found just once. This specimen was CD4+ or CD8+ T cells sorted from blood, taken in a trial of the OX40 agonist ivuxolimab. These TCRs come from an adult with an advanced solid tumor such as melanoma, head and neck, liver or kidney cancer. CDR3s leave out the opening cysteine and the closing phenylalanine or tryptophan. Size is omitted from some rows. Given values are once, few, many or a class for expanded clones.

TRBV6-5	TRBJ1-2	NA	ASSYSSGVGYT
TRBV4-3	TRBJ2-1	NA	ASSQDRTTRGNEQF
TRBV11-2	TRBJ2-1	NA	ASSFTSGVGQF
TRBV4-3	TRBJ1-2	NA	ASSQDLLGGYT
TRBV19	TRBJ2-5	NA	ASSRQGAVYSETQY
TRBV4-2	TRBJ2-3	NA	ASSQGWGDWEY
TRBV18	TRBJ1-1	NA	ASSPQPDRNTEAF
TRBV28	TRBJ2-5	NA	ASRVVGARETQY
TRBV28	TRBJ2-7	NA	ASSLSRGEQY
TRBV6-1	TRBJ1-2	NA	AMGEGRIYGYT
TRBV30	TRBJ1-1	NA	ALALRGGSTEAF
TRBV10-3	TRBJ2-7	NA	AISESDRVYEQY
TRBV2	TRBJ1-5	few	ASRGRRGNQPQH
TRBV7-2	TRBJ2-3	NA	ASSFGGAIDTQY
TRBV7-2	TRBJ2-5	once	ASARGVLETQY
TRBV6-5	TRBJ1-2	NA	ASSYSRGNYGYT